The T cell receptor beta chain under discussion was sequenced for a study of blood T cell repertoires in COVID-19. Study context: The study drew acute and convalescent COVID-19 samples from the United States, Italy and Spain.

Authors' analysis steps: Amplification with reference gene primers provided the estimates of nucleated cell counts. Generated by immunoSEQ multiplex PCR, the TCRdb table keeps only in-frame clones and is missing some. V and J calls and clone size are those listed in that table; D and trimming were worked out from the DNA. This table has around 260,000 clones, around 87% appearing once. Trimming at V came to 0 bases and at J to 2 bases, leaving 3 bases not matched to a gene. This CDR3 has 15 residues. In germline, CDR1 is SGHRS, CDR2 YFSETQ. This sequence originates from a woman in her 50s with acute or convalescent COVID-19. Specimen: peripheral blood. This chain links TRBV5-1 with TRBJ2-3, with 7 bases identical to TRBD2. The CDR3 protein is CASSLVAGDTDTQYF. The CDR3 DNA follows: TGCGCCAGCAGCTTGGTGGCGGGGGACACAGATACGCAGTATTTT.